This entry describes one T cell receptor beta chain. This entry is derived from a study of T cells in Graves' hyperthyroidism and ophthalmopathy. Researchers took RNA transcripts and amplified the TCR beta CDR3 regions from them. TCR CDR3 regions were first amplified by RT-PCR with HTBI primers. TCRdb redid the calling of the multiplex PCR reads with MiXCR, one entry per CDR3 protein. The sample yields hundreds of thousands of distinct CDR3 sequences, around 15% seen once. Patients counted as stable if ophthalmopathy did not develop within 18 months. Sequenced: blood. The clonotype was recovered from a woman in her twenties or thirties with Graves' hyperthyroidism.

The CDR3 reads CASSGHSGVYNEQFF. DNA for the CDR3: TGTGCCAGCAGTGGGCACAGTGGGGTTTACAATGAGCAGTTCTTC. The chain links TRBV6-1 to TRBJ2-1; no reliable D call. V lost 4 bases, J lost 4 bases, and 14 bases lay in between. This CDR3 is built from 15 residues. In germline, CDR1 is MNHNS, CDR2 SASEGT.